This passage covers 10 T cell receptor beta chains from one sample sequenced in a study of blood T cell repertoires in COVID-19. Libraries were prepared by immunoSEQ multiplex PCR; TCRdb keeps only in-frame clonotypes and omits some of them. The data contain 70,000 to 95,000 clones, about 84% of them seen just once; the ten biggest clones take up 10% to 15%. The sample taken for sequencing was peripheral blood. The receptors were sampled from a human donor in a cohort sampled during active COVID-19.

The CDR3 DNA reads TGCAGCGTGAGACAGGGGGACTATGGCTACACCTTC. It is translated as CSVRQGDYGYTF. This chain links TRBV29-1 with TRBJ1-2, with 9 bases aligning to TRBD1. V was clipped by 6 bases and J by 3 bases; unmatched bases: 2. This CDR3 has 12 amino acids. The V gene's germline CDR1 is SQVTM and CDR2 ANQGSEA. The full variable domain, with the rest looked up from reference TRBV29-1 and TRBJ1-2, is SAVISQKPSRDICQRGTSLTIQCQVDSQVTMMFWYRQQPGQSLTLIATANQGSEATYESGFVIDKFPISRPNLTFSTLTVSNMSPEDSSIYLCSVRQGDYGYTFGSGTRLTVV.

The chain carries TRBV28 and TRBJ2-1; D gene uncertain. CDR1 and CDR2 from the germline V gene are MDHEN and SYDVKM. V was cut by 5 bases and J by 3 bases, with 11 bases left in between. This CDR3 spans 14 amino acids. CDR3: CASSLLRGYNEQFF. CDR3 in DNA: TGTGCCAGCAGTCTCCTTCGAGGCTACAATGAGCAGTTCTTC.

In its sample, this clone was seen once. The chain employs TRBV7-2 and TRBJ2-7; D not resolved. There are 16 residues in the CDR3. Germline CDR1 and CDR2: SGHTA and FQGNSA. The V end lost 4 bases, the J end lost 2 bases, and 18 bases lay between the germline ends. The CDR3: CASSSFDDKGTYEQYF. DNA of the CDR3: TGTGCCAGCAGCTCTTTTGACGACAAAGGAACCTACGAGCAGTACTTC.

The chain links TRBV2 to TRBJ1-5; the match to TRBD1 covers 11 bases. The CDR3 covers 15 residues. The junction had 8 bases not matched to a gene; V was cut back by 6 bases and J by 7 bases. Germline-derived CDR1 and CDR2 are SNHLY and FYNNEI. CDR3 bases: TGTGCCAGCAGAGCCTGGACAGGGGGCGAACAGCCCCAGCATTTT. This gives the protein CASRAWTGGEQPQHF. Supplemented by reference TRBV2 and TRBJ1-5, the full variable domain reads EPEVTQTPSHQVTQMGQEVILRCVPISNHLYFYWYRQILGQKVEFLVSFYNNEISEKSEIFDDQFSVERPDGSNFTLKIRSTKLEDSAMYFCASRAWTGGEQPQHFGDGTRLSIL.

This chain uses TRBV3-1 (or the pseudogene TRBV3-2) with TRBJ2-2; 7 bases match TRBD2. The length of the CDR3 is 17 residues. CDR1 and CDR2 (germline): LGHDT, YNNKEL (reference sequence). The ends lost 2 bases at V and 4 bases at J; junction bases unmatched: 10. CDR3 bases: TGTGCCAGCAGCCAACCAATCCTAATAGCGGGCACCGGGGAGCTGTTTTTT. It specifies CASSQPILIAGTGELFF.

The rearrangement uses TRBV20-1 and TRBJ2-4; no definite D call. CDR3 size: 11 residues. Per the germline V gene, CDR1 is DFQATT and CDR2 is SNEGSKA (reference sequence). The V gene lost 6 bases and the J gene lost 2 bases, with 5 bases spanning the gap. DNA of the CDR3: TGCAGTGCAGCCACCAAAAACATTCAGTACTTC. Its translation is CSAATKNIQYF.

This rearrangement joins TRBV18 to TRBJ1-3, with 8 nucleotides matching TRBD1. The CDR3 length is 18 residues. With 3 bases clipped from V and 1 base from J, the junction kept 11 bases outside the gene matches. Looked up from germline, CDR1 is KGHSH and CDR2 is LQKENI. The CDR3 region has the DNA TGTGCCAGCTCACCTGATTTTGTCGGACAGGGATCTGGAAACACCATATATTTT. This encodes CASSPDFVGQGSGNTIYF.

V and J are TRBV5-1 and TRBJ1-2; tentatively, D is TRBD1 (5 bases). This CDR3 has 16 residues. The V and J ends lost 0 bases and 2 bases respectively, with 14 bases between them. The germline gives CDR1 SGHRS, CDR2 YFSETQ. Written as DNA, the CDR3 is TGCGCCAGCAGCTTGGTACAGGCCAGCCGAAACTATGGCTACACCTTC. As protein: CASSLVQASRNYGYTF.

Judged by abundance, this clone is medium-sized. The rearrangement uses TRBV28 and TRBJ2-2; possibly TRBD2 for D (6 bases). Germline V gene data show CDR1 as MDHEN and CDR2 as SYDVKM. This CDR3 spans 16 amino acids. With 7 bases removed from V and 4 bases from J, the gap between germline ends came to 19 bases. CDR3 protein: CASTPWGESSTGELFF. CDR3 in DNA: TGTGCCAGCACCCCGTGGGGGGAATCGAGCACCGGGGAGCTGTTTTTT.

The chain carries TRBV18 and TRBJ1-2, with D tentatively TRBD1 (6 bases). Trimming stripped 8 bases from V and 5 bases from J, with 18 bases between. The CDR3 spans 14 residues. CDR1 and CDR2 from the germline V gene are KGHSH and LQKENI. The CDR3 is CASQDSQKDYGYTF. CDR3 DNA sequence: TGTGCCAGCCAGGACAGCCAAAAGGATTATGGCTACACCTTC.